Listed below are T cell receptor beta chains from one sample, sequenced in a study of shared clonotypes between healthy human individuals. Method: immunoSEQ multiplex PCR; TCRdb's copy keeps in-frame clones and lacks some. This sample carries approximately 1,000,000 clones, roughly 77% of them seen once, and the ten largest clones take more than 0.85%. The sequenced sample consisted of memory CD4+ T cells from PBMCs. These receptors came from a man aged 18-30 years in good health. Some clones in this sample may be carry-over from other donors' samples. CDR3s leave out the opening cysteine and the closing phenylalanine or tryptophan. Fields, in order: V gene, clone size, CDR3 protein. Not all rows give a size; the values are once, few, many and, for expanded clones, a class.

TRBV5-4 NA ASSLQGQVDYGYT
TRBV5-6 NA ASSLRASNEQF
TRBV2 NA ASSQTGGRAEAF
TRBV7-9 NA ASSLYRTTNTGELF
TRBV11-2 NA ASSLATLPGEQY
TRBV7-9 NA ASSFQAEYNEKLF
TRBV29-1 NA SGGQTNTEAF
TRBV27 NA ASTPPGAFLPNPDTQY
TRBV5-1 NA ASSPSLAGAVEQY
TRBV28 NA ALGGGGGYT
TRBV6-6 NA ASSQGLARYYEQY
TRBV18 NA ASSPLNSGTDYGYT
TRBV15 NA ATKRGGDGTEAF
TRBV5-6 NA ASSTLQGSVETQY
TRBV9 NA ASSVVSGTQNPGELF
TRBV4-1 NA ASSAQGDTGELF
TRBV5-1 once ASSFRDSIYT
TRBV6-5 NA ASSWKKIVNTEAF
TRBV28 NA ASSPGGGRGETQY
TRBV2 NA ASSPRTGDGRAF
TRBV28 NA ASSLQGIMNTEAF
TRBV27 few ASSLWVGNTEAF
TRBV27 NA ASSPYTGELF
TRBV4-1 NA ASSQLGTATYGYT
TRBV6-1 few ASSETRANDNEQF
TRBV7-9 NA ASSFRQGRGTGELF
TRBV7-2 few ASSPGTANTEAF
TRBV9 NA ASSVVSGAGELF
TRBV6-5 NA ASSYKRSGANQPQH
TRBV6-6 NA ASSLGLAGPQY